A single sample gave rise to the 3 T cell receptor beta chains below, sequenced in a study of shared clonotypes between healthy human individuals. Clones were sequenced by immunoSEQ multiplex PCR, and TCRdb holds only the in-frame ones, with some missing. The sample consists of about 960,000 clones, about 80% of them appearing once. The sample taken for sequencing was memory CD4+ T cells sorted from blood. The subset: CD45RA-negative fraction. These receptors all stem from a man younger than 35 in good health.

The gene calls are TRBV6-1 and TRBJ2-6; 8 bases line up with TRBD1. Germline V gene data show CDR1 as MNHNS and CDR2 as SASEGT. The V gene end was trimmed by 4 bases and the J gene end by 0 bases; junction bases not matched to a gene: 14. The CDR3 contains 20 residues. CDR3 residues: CASSVPGAGGKSSGANVLTF. DNA for the CDR3: TGTGCCAGCAGTGTTCCAGGGGCAGGGGGCAAAAGCTCTGGGGCCAACGTCCTGACTTTC.

The J gene is TRBJ2-2, the V gene TRBV4-3, with D unresolved. V was clipped by 4 bases and J by 6 bases, with 12 bases between them. The CDR3 length is 14 residues. CDR1 LGHNA and CDR2 YSLEER come from the germline V gene. The chain's CDR3 is CASSPQDGSGELFF. In DNA form, the CDR3 reads TGCGCCAGCAGCCCCCAGGACGGGTCCGGGGAGCTGTTTTTT.

Comment on this clone: The sample carries other DNA sequences with the same CDR3. The genes are TRBV5-1 and TRBJ1-5; weak D call: TRBD1 (6 bases). The germline V gene has CDR1 SGHRS and CDR2 YFSETQ. The ends were cut back, 0 bases at V and 3 bases at J, with 7 bases in the middle. CDR3 length: 14 residues. The chain's CDR3 is CASSLGTDNQPQHF. Here the CDR3 DNA reads TGCGCCAGCAGCTTGGGGACAGACAATCAGCCCCAGCATTTT.